Sequencing of this TCR beta chain was carried out in a study of regulatory T cells in long-lasting Graves disease. There are 14 residues in the CDR3. After removal of 5 bases from V and 2 bases from J, the junction contained 6 bases not matched to a gene. CDR1 and CDR2 from the germline V gene are SGHKS and YYEKEE (reference sequence). This clonotype was seen a few times. Time point of the sample: newly diagnosed GD, antithyroid drugs for less than 3 months. Extracted PBMC RNA gave rise to the TCR library. Arm-PCR of CDR3 regions with iRepertoire HTBI primers generated TCR beta libraries. TCRdb re-called the multiplex PCR reads with MiXCR, one entry per CDR3 protein. The sample includes under 800,000 distinct CDR3 sequences, around 17% of them seen just once. This same sample was also taken into another study, of T cells in Graves' hyperthyroidism and ophthalmopathy. That publication notes: Used for diagnoses were clinical symptoms, serum thyroxine and TRAb, thyroid ultrasound and orbital computed tomography.

The rearrangement joins TRBV5-5 to TRBJ2-7; 8 bases align to TRBD1. The specimen comprised peripheral blood mononuclear cells (PBMCs), sampled at new diagnosis, from a patient treated with antithyroid drugs. The source of this sequence is a woman aged 25 to 45 with Graves disease. The DNA for the CDR3 is TGTGCCAGCAGTTGGACAGGGTCCGCCTACGAGCAGTACTTC. Translating it yields CASSWTGSAYEQYF.